The clone carrying this TCR beta chain has a single count. These data originate in a study of blood T cell repertoires in COVID-19. Study-level background: Acute-phase and convalescent COVID-19 samples originated in the United States, Italy and Spain.

How the authors handled the data: Estimated nucleated cell counts came from reference gene primer amplification. Profiling relied on immunoSEQ multiplex PCR, and the TCRdb table lists in-frame clones only, not all of them. From that table come the V and J calls and clone size; the DNA was used to work out D and trimming. The sample carries approximately 200,000 clones, approximately 82% recorded once. J lost 6 bases, V lost 3 bases, and 2 bases had no gene match. This CDR3 has 13 amino acids. Germline V gene lookup returns CDR1 ENHRY and CDR2 SYGVKD. The V call is TRBV10-3, the J call TRBJ1-2; 9 bases map to TRBD1. The TCR comes from a human donor with acute or convalescent COVID-19. The donor label of this sample is uncertain. The material sequenced was peripheral blood. CDR3 sequence reads: CAISEQGAHGYTF. CDR3 nucleotide sequence: TGTGCCATCAGTGAACAGGGGGCGCATGGCTACACCTTC.